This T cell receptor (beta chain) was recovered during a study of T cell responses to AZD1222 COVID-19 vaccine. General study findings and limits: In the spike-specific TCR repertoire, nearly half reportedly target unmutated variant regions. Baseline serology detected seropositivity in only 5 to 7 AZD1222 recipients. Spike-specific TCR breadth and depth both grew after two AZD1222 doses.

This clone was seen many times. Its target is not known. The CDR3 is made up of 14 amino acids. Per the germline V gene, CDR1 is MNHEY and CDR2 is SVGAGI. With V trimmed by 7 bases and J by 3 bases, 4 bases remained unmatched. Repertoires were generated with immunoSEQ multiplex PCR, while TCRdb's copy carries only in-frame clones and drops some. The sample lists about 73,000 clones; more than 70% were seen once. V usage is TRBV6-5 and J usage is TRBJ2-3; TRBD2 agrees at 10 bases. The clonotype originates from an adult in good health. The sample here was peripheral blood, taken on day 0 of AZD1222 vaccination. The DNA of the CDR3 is TGTGCCAGCAATCTAGCGGGGGAAACAGATACGCAGTATTTT. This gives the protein CASNLAGETDTQYF.